The clone carrying this T cell receptor (beta chain) was counted only a few times. Its antigen is currently unknown. The data are from a study of CD8 T cells in ankylosing spondylitis. Regarding the study as a whole: Some motif variants had been reported before (in reactive arthritis synovial fluid and blood).

TCRdb passed the 5' RACE reads through MiXCR, listing each CDR3 protein once. The table shows approximately 350,000 distinct CDR3 sequences, with roughly 14% occurring only once. The CDR3 contains 14 residues. Per germline, CDR1 MNHEY and CDR2 SVGAGI. V lost 2 bases, J lost 5 bases, and 12 bases lay in between. Material: blood, either unsorted or a sorted T cell fraction (not recorded which). V and J are TRBV6-5 and TRBJ2-5, with D perhaps matching TRBD1 or TRBD2 (5 bases each). The TCR comes from a male donor with ankylosing spondylitis or in good health (not recorded which). In nucleotides, the CDR3 is TGTGCCAGCAGTTACGGGGGTTTGGGTGAGACCCAGTACTTC. It translates to CASSYGGLGETQYF.